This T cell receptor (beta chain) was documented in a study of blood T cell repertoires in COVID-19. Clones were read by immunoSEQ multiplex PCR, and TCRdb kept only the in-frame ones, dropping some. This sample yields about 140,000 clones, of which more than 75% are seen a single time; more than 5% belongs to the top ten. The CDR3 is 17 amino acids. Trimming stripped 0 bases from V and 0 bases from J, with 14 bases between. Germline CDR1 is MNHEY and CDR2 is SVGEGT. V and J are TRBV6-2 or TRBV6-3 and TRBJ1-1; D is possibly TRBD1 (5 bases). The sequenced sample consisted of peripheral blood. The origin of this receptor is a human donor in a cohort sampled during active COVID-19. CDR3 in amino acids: CASSYSSTQVLNTEAFF. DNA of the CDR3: TGTGCCAGCAGTTACTCGAGCACACAGGTCCTGAACACTGAAGCTTTCTTT.